Listed here are 19 T cell receptor beta chains from one sample, sequenced in a study of T-cell reconstitution after alpha-beta-depleted transplantation in children. During its preparation, the TCRbeta library received unique molecular identifiers. MiXCR, run by TCRdb on the PCR reads, gives a single entry per CDR3 protein. The sample lists 100,000 or so distinct CDR3 sequences; 7.5% to 9.5% were seen once. Here the sequenced sample was PBMCs, taken before TCRalphabeta/CD19-depleted stem cell transplant. Receptors originate from a boy younger than 10 with acute lymphoblastic leukemia, due to receive a stem cell transplant.

This clonotype was seen only a few times. V is TRBV5-5 and J is TRBJ2-7; D may be TRBD2 (6 bases). The CDR3 covers 12 residues. The V end was cut by 2 bases, the J end by 6 bases, with 9 bases between. CDR1 is SGHKS and CDR2 is YYEKEE in the germline V gene (reference sequence). In nucleotides, the CDR3 is TGTGCCAGCAGCTTAGGAGGGCCCGAGCAGTACTTC. It encodes CASSLGGPEQYF.

The table lists this clonotype with a few counts. The chain employs TRBV27 and TRBJ2-5; 9 bases are shared with TRBD1. CDR1 and CDR2 (germline): MNHEY, SMNVEV (reference sequence). V lost 6 bases, J lost 5 bases, and 10 bases stayed unmatched. CDR3 length: 15 amino acids. CDR3 sequence: CASSRLGQGRETQYF. The CDR3 DNA is TGTGCCAGCAGCCGTCTCGGACAGGGGAGGGAGACCCAGTACTTC.

The chain joins TRBV15 to TRBJ2-1, with 10 bases fitting TRBD1. This CDR3 spans 16 amino acids. Germline V lookup: CDR1 LNHNV, CDR2 YYDKDF (reference sequence). Losses at the gene ends were 3 bases for V and 6 bases for J; bases not matched to a gene: 8. CDR3 sequence: CATSRGYRTGGNEQFF. The CDR3 bases are TGTGCCACCAGCAGGGGATACCGGACAGGGGGCAATGAGCAGTTCTTC. Full variable domain (rest looked up from reference TRBV15 and TRBJ2-1): DAMVIQNPRYQVTQFGKPVTLSCSQTLNHNVMYWYQQKSSQAPKLLFHYYDKDFNNEADTPDNFQSRRPNTSFCFLDIRSPGLGDTAMYLCATSRGYRTGGNEQFFGPGTRLTVL.

This clonotype was found a few times. This sequence joins TRBV3-1 and TRBJ1-1, with D maybe TRBD1 (6 bases). Trimming took 0 bases from V and 10 from J, leaving 15 bases between them. CDR3 length: 14 residues. Germline CDR1 LGHDT, CDR2 YNNKEL (reference sequence). CDR3 amino acids: CASSQDPPGAVAFF. The CDR3 DNA reads as TGTGCCAGCAGCCAAGATCCTCCGGGGGCTGTAGCTTTCTTT. The full variable domain, its missing parts supplied by reference TRBV3-1 and TRBJ1-1, is DTAVSQTPKYLVTQMGNDKSIKCEQNLGHDTMYWYKQDSKKFLKIMFSYNNKELIINETVPNRFSPKSPDKAHLNLHINSLELGDSAVYFCASSQDPPGAVAFFGQGTRLTVV.

This sequence joins TRBV14 and TRBJ2-2; D unresolved. V was pared by 4 bases and J by 8 bases, with 11 bases between. Germline assignment: CDR1 SGHDN and CDR2 FVKESK. The CDR3 consists of 13 residues. The CDR3 coding sequence is TGTGCCAGCAGCCTCAGATTCTTGGGGGAGCTGTTTTTT. Protein: CASSLRFLGELFF.

This clonotype was seen many times. The chain combines TRBV28 with TRBJ2-7; 10 nucleotides align to TRBD1. Germline V gene data show CDR1 as MDHEN and CDR2 as SYDVKM. CDR3 length equals 16 residues. The ends lost 4 bases at V and 2 bases at J; junction bases unmatched: 8. The CDR3 bases are TGTGCCAGCAGTTATCCCGGACAGGGGGACACCTACGAGCAGTACTTC. Its translation: CASSYPGQGDTYEQYF. Drawing the rest from reference TRBV28 and TRBJ2-7, the complete variable domain is DVKVTQSSRYLVKRTGEKVFLECVQDMDHENMFWYRQDPGLGLRLIYFSYDVKMKEKGDIPEGYSVSREKKERFSLILESASTNQTSMYLCASSYPGQGDTYEQYFGPGTRLTVT.

This clonotype turned up a few times. V usage is TRBV20-1 and J usage is TRBJ2-5; 13 bases line up with TRBD2. Trimming cost V 5 bases and J 2 bases; bases outside gene matches: 2. This CDR3 comprises 14 residues. Germline-derived CDR1 and CDR2 are DFQATT and SNEGSKA (reference sequence). The CDR3 region is CSAGTSGAQETQYF. The CDR3 DNA follows: TGCAGTGCTGGGACTAGCGGGGCGCAAGAGACCCAGTACTTC.

This clonotype showed up just a few times. The J gene is TRBJ1-6, the V gene TRBV20-1; 8 bases fit TRBD1. Germline loops: CDR1 DFQATT, CDR2 SNEGSKA (reference sequence). The CDR3 has 16 amino acids. V was pared by 2 bases and J by 0 bases, with 3 bases of the junction left unmatched. The CDR3 region has the DNA TGCAGTGCTAGACTTGGACAGGGCTCCTATAATTCACCCCTCCACTTT. Its translation: CSARLGQGSYNSPLHF.

Ten or more counts support this clonotype. The V gene is TRBV24-1, the J gene TRBJ1-4; possibly TRBD1 for D (6 bases). The CDR3 loop spans 17 amino acids. The V end lost 5 bases, the J end lost 3 bases, and 18 bases lay between the germline ends. The germline V gene has CDR1 KGHDR and CDR2 SFDVKD. CDR3 protein: CATSGDYRARANEKLFF. The CDR3 nucleotides read TGTGCCACCAGTGGTGACTACAGGGCGAGGGCTAATGAAAAACTGTTTTTT.

This clonotype came up many times. V is TRBV5-1 and J is TRBJ1-4, with TRBD1 identical over 9 bases. The V gene's germline CDR1 is SGHRS and CDR2 YFSETQ. This CDR3 spans 13 amino acids. The V segment lost 6 bases and the J segment 10 bases; nucleotides outside the gene matches: 7. CDR3 bases: TGCGCCAGCAACCGGGACAGGGACGGAAAACTGTTTTTT. Translating gives CASNRDRDGKLFF. The complete variable domain, with remaining parts taken from reference TRBV5-1 and TRBJ1-4, reads KAGVTQTPRYLIKTRGQQVTLSCSPISGHRSVSWYQQTPGQGLQFLFEYFSETQRNKGNFPGRFSGRQFSNSRSEMNVSTLELGDSALYLCASNRDRDGKLFFGSGTQLSVL.

The chain carries TRBV7-9 and TRBJ1-2; a weak D match, TRBD1 (5 bases). The CDR3 covers 14 residues. V was cut by 1 base and J by 2 bases, with 8 bases left in between. Germline lookup yields CDR1 SEHNR and CDR2 FQNEAQ (reference sequence). CDR3 in amino acids: CASSLGPGNYGYTF. In DNA form, the CDR3 reads TGTGCCAGCAGCTTAGGCCCAGGGAACTATGGCTACACCTTC.

This clonotype was picked up many times. The rearrangement links TRBV5-5 to TRBJ1-1, with D possibly TRBD1 on 5 matching bases. Trimming removed 2 bases at V and 1 base at J, with 6 bases between. Germline-derived CDR1 and CDR2 are SGHKS and YYEKEE (reference sequence). The CDR3 runs to 13 residues. The CDR3, as DNA: TGTGCCAGCAGCTTCGACAGGAACACTGAAGCTTTCTTT. Amino acid sequence: CASSFDRNTEAFF.

A few counts support this clonotype. The chain recombines TRBV6-5 with TRBJ2-1; no clear D. CDR3 size: 14 residues. V lost 4 bases and J 7 bases, leaving 14 bases between the germline ends. Germline V lookup: CDR1 MNHEY, CDR2 SVGAGI. The CDR3 nucleotides read TGTGCCAGCAGTTTAGGTCCCTTGAAGAATGAGCAGTTCTTC. Its translation is CASSLGPLKNEQFF.

This clonotype was seen more than once but under ten times. J is TRBJ2-6 and V is TRBV18; D is possibly TRBD2 (6 bases). CDR3 length: 17 residues. With 6 bases removed from V and 0 bases from J, the gap between germline ends came to 15 bases. Germline V gene sequence: CDR1 KGHSH, CDR2 LQKENI. CDR3 nucleotide sequence: TGTGCCAGCTCCCCGGGACTCGGTTACTCTGGGGCCAACGTCCTGACTTTC. Its protein product is CASSPGLGYSGANVLTF.

This clonotype was counted many times. The chain recombines TRBV3-1 with TRBJ2-3, with 10 positions matching TRBD2. V was pared by 10 bases and J by 0 bases, with 19 bases of the junction left unmatched. This CDR3 region has 19 residues. Per germline, CDR1 LGHDT and CDR2 YNNKEL (reference sequence). As DNA, the CDR3 is TGTGCCATCTGTTTGGAGGGAAGCGGGGGGGTCGCTAGCACAGATACGCAGTATTTT. Its translation: CAICLEGSGGVASTDTQYF.

This clonotype appeared a few times. The chain employs TRBV20-1 and TRBJ2-2; D uncertain. The CDR3 loop spans 13 amino acids. The V end was cut by 2 bases, the J end by 2 bases, with 6 bases between. Germline V gives CDR1 DFQATT, CDR2 SNEGSKA (reference sequence). The CDR3 spells CSARPRNTGELFF. CDR3 DNA sequence: TGCAGTGCTAGACCGCGAAACACCGGGGAGCTGTTTTTT.

This clonotype was seen many times. The chain carries TRBV19 and TRBJ1-2, with D possibly TRBD1 on 6 matching bases. Germline CDR1 LNHDA, CDR2 SQIVND (reference sequence). CDR3 size: 15 residues. Trimming left V 5 bases short and J 4 bases short, with 17 bases between. As DNA, the CDR3 is TGTGCCAGTAGTTCCCCCCGACAGGTTCTCTATGGCTACACCTTC. Translation: CASSSPRQVLYGYTF.

This clonotype appeared many times. The chain carries TRBV7-8 and TRBJ2-2; tentative D call: TRBD1 (6 bases). The germline gives CDR1 SGHVS, CDR2 FQNEAQ. The CDR3 covers 13 residues. V lost 5 bases, J lost 5 bases, and 9 bases lay in between. The CDR3 protein is CASSHRETGELFF. The CDR3 DNA follows: TGTGCCAGCAGCCACAGGGAAACCGGGGAGCTGTTTTTT.

The rearrangement uses TRBV4-1 and TRBJ2-7; weak D call: TRBD2 (5 bases). From germline, CDR1 is MGHRA and CDR2 YSYEKL. The CDR3 totals 13 residues. Trimming stripped 0 bases from V and 4 bases from J, with 7 bases between. The CDR3 region is CASSQEGDYEQYF. The CDR3 DNA reads as TGCGCCAGCAGCCAAGAGGGAGATTACGAGCAGTACTTC.